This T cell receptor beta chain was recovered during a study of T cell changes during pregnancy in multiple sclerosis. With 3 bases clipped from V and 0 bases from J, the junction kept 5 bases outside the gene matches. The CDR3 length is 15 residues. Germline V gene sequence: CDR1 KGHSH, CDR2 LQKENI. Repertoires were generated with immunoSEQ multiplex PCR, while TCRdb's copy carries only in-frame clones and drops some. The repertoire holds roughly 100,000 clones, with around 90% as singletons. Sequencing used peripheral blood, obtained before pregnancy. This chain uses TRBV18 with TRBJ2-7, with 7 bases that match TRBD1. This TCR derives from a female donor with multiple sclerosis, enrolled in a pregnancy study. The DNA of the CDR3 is TGTGCCAGCTCACCGACGGACAGGAACTCCTACGAGCAGTACTTC. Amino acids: CASSPTDRNSYEQYF. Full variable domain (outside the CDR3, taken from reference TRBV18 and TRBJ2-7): NAGVMQNPRHLVRRRGQEARLRCSPMKGHSHVYWYRQLPEEGLKFMVYLQKENIIDESGMPKERFSAEFPKEGPSILRIQQVVRGDSAAYFCASSPTDRNSYEQYFGPGTRLTVT.